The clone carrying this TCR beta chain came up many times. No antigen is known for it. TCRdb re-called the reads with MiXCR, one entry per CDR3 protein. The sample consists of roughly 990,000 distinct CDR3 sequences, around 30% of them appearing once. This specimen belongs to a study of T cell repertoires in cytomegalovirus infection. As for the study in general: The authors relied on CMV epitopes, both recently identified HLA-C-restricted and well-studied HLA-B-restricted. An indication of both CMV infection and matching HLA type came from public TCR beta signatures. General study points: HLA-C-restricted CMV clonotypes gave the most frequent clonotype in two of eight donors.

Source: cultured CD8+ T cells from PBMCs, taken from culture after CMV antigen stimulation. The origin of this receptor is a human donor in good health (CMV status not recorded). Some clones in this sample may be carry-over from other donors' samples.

CDR3 region: CASNTTGELFF. The CDR3 DNA sequence: TGTGCCAGCAATACAACCGGGGAGCTGTTTTTT. V is TRBV7-8 and J is TRBJ2-2; D call uncertain. Between the trimmed V and J ends, which lost 7 bases and 5 bases, there was a span of 5 bases. The CDR3 sequence is 11 residues long. Germline values: CDR1 SGHVS, CDR2 FQNEAQ.